Presented here are 31 T cell receptor beta chains from one specimen sequenced in a study of tumor-infiltrating lymphocytes in primary liver carcinoma. The authors took blood RNA from unsorted whole blood and also extracted germline DNA. A primer matching the constant region was used to make TCR beta cDNA from 500 to 600 ng of total RNA. Three rounds of nested multiplex PCR with slightly modified ARM-PCR produced TCR beta libraries. Amplification in the first two PCR rounds was performed using TRBV1-TRBV30 forward primers and a C-beta reverse primer for around 9 cycles each. TCRdb redid the calling of the multiplex PCR reads with MiXCR, one entry per CDR3 protein. The repertoire holds 180,000 or so distinct CDR3 sequences, with over 50% as singletons. Sample: peripheral blood. All receptors derive from a man between 40 and 49 years old with primary liver carcinoma and hepatitis B virus infection.

The chain recombines TRBV10-3 with TRBJ2-5; D is possibly TRBD2 (7 bases). The CDR3 sequence is 14 residues long. The V end lost 11 bases, the J end lost 2 bases, and 18 bases lay between the germline ends. Germline lookup yields CDR1 ENHRY and CDR2 SYGVKD. The CDR3 nucleotides are TGTGCCGCCTCTATGGGGGGGGCACAAGAGACCCAGTACTTC. Amino acid sequence: CAASMGGAQETQYF.

The sample holds a few counts of this clonotype. V is TRBV6-1 and J is TRBJ2-1; 9 nucleotides align to TRBD1. Unmatched junction bases numbered 3, after V lost 4 bases and J lost 8 bases. Germline CDR1 reads MNHNS; CDR2 reads SASEGT. This CDR3 spans 13 amino acids. The CDR3 bases are TGTGCCAGCAGTGGGTGGGACAGGGATGAGCAGTTCTTC. It encodes CASSGWDRDEQFF.

This sequence joins TRBV6-1 and TRBJ1-1; D unclear. V was pared by 6 bases and J by 0 bases, with 8 bases between. Germline V gives CDR1 MNHNS, CDR2 SASEGT. The CDR3 spans 13 residues. In nucleotides, the CDR3 is TGTGCCAGCAGGGAGGGAGTGAACACTGAAGCTTTCTTT. Its protein product is CASREGVNTEAFF.

In the case of this clonotype: Since a much larger clone is just one base distant, this may be a read error. The chain carries TRBV10-1 and TRBJ1-5; 9 bases are shared with TRBD1. Trimming at V came to 8 bases and at J to 2 bases, leaving 4 bases not matched to a gene. The CDR3 has 14 amino acids. CDR1 is WNHNN and CDR2 is SYGVQD in the germline V gene (reference sequence). The CDR3 spells CASRWTGGNQPQHF. CDR3 nucleotide sequence: TGCGCCAGCCGTTGGACAGGGGGCAATCAGCCCCAGCATTTT.

As for this clonotype: Its ends do not fully match the called genes, so a read error is possible. This sequence joins TRBV6-6 and TRBJ2-7; D call uncertain. The CDR3 is made up of 12 amino acids. Per the germline V gene, CDR1 is MNHNY and CDR2 is SVGAGI (reference sequence). DNA for the CDR3: TGTGCCAGCAGCACTGAAAGCTACAAGCAGTACTTC. It translates to CASSTESYKQYF.

This CDR3 is CASRKVAGARNEQFF. In DNA form, the CDR3 reads TGTGCCAGCAGGAAGGTAGCGGGAGCACGCAATGAGCAGTTCTTC. V gene TRBV2 combines with J gene TRBJ2-1, with 9 nucleotides matching TRBD2. Germline V gives CDR1 SNHLY, CDR2 FYNNEI. The J segment lost 6 bases and the V segment lost 6 bases, leaving 9 bases of the junction unmatched. This CDR3 has 15 amino acids.

The chain combines TRBV29-1 with TRBJ2-7; D may be TRBD1 or TRBD2 (10 bases each). Germline V gene data show CDR1 as SQVTM and CDR2 as ANQGSEA. V was clipped by 1 base and J by 5 bases, with 30 bases between them. The CDR3 extends over 19 amino acids. The CDR3 protein is CSVEGCGTGELAGLDEQYF. CDR3 coding DNA: TGCAGCGTTGAAGGCTGTGGGACAGGGGAACTAGCGGGACTCGACGAGCAGTACTTC.

The gene calls are TRBV29-1 and TRBJ1-1; 7 bases match TRBD1. V dropped 5 bases and J dropped 6; count of bases not matched to a gene: 12. The germline CDR1 and CDR2 sequences are SQVTM and ANQGSEA. The CDR3 is 14 residues long. Here the CDR3 reads CSVQPQGVSAEAFF. CDR3 DNA: TGCAGCGTTCAACCCCAGGGGGTATCCGCTGAAGCTTTCTTT.

The chain has TRBV28 and TRBJ2-7; D may be TRBD2 (6 bases). V shed 9 bases and J shed 0 bases, with 12 bases lying between them. This CDR3 spans 13 amino acids. Germline CDR1 and CDR2: MDHEN and SYDVKM. CDR3 sequence (DNA): TGTGCCAGTACTAGCACCACCTCCTACGAGCAGTACTTC. Translating gives CASTSTTSYEQYF.

To note about this clonotype: This likely comes from a read error, as the CDR3 has no conserved phenylalanine or tryptophan at its end. The V and J genes are TRBV11-2 and TRBJ2-7; 7 bases line up with TRBD1. Germline loops: CDR1 SGHAT, CDR2 FQNNGV. The CDR3 runs 13 residues. Written as DNA, the CDR3 is TGTGCCGGCAGCAAGGGACAGCTATACGAGCAGTACTTA. This codes for CAGSKGQLYEQYL.

The chain joins TRBV11-2 to TRBJ2-7; weak D call: TRBD2 (6 bases). V lost 5 bases and J lost 6, with 14 bases in between. This CDR3 comprises 13 residues. Germline V gives CDR1 SGHAT, CDR2 FQNNGV. The CDR3 here is CASSKKTRSEQYF. CDR3 bases: TGTGCCAGCAGCAAAAAGACTAGGTCCGAGCAGTACTTC.

There are a few counts of this clonotype. This sequence joins TRBV11-2 and TRBJ2-3, with D perhaps matching TRBD2 (5 bases). The CDR3 is 16 amino acids. The germline V and J ends were trimmed by 4 bases and 2 bases, with 16 bases remaining between them. From germline, CDR1 is SGHAT and CDR2 FQNNGV. The CDR3 coding sequence is TGTGCCAGCAGCTCTCGGACTTCCCCTAACACAGATACGCAGTATTTT. This codes for CASSSRTSPNTDTQYF.

This clonotype was detected a few times. The V gene is TRBV12-3 or TRBV12-4, the J gene TRBJ1-5; D is perhaps TRBD1 (5 bases). Trimming stripped 7 bases from V and 11 bases from J, with 18 bases between. The CDR3 runs to 13 residues. The chain's CDR3 is CASTQLGDKAQHF. CDR3 nucleotides: TGTGCCAGCACTCAATTGGGGGATAAGGCCCAGCATTTT.

The V and J genes are TRBV21-1 and TRBJ2-5; the table's D call, TRBD2, was not checked against the DNA. TRBV21-1 is assigned pseudogene status. The CDR3 runs to 14 residues. CDR3 loop: CASSKTSRAETQYF. CDR3 DNA sequence: TGTGCCAGCAGCAAAACTAGTCGTGCAGAGACCCAGTACTTC.

A note on this clonotype: A read error is possible here, since a much larger clone lies one base away. The chain combines TRBV11-2 with TRBJ2-2, with unresolved D. The CDR3 covers 14 residues. Germline lookup yields CDR1 SGHAT and CDR2 FQNNGV. The CDR3 is CTSPKDTYTGELFF. As DNA, the CDR3 is TGTACCAGTCCTAAAGACACCTACACCGGGGAGCTGTTTTTT.

V is TRBV11-2 and J is TRBJ2-3; TRBD2 is a possible D gene (5 bases). This CDR3 region has 16 residues. V was shortened by 0 bases and J by 4 bases, with 14 bases between the two germline ends. Germline CDR1 SGHAT, CDR2 FQNNGV. The CDR3 sequence is CASSLELPGFADTQYF. For the CDR3, the DNA is TGTGCCAGCAGCTTAGAGCTCCCGGGATTCGCAGATACGCAGTATTTT. Full variable domain (missing parts from reference TRBV11-2 and TRBJ2-3): EAGVAQSPRYKIIEKRQSVAFWCNPISGHATLYWYQQILGQGPKLLIQFQNNGVVDDSQLPKDRFSAERLKGVDSTLKIQPAKLEDSAVYLCASSLELPGFADTQYFGPGTRLTVL.

Points on this clonotype: A read error may account for a junction end that differs from germline. The J gene is TRBJ2-1, the V gene TRBV11-1; TRBD2 agrees at 13 bases. This CDR3 spans 14 amino acids. The germline gives CDR1 SGHAT, CDR2 FQDESV (reference sequence). DNA of the CDR3: TGTGCCAACAGCCCCGGACTAGCGGGAGATGAGAAGTTCTTC. Its translation: CANSPGLAGDEKFF.

The V call is TRBV6-5, the J call TRBJ1-6, with TRBD1 as a possible D gene (5 bases). The CDR3 contains 16 residues. The V gene's germline CDR1 is MNHEY and CDR2 SVGAGI. Trimming stripped 6 bases from V and 0 bases from J, with 12 bases between. CDR3 in amino acids: CASRRDGGSYNSPLHF. CDR3 DNA: TGTGCCAGCAGGCGGGACGGTGGCTCCTATAATTCACCCCTCCACTTT.

This clonotype was found many times. J is TRBJ2-7 and V is TRBV11-1; D remains ambiguous. Deletions cut 3 bases from V and 3 bases from J, with 9 bases between. The germline V gene encodes CDR1 SGHAT and CDR2 FQDESV (reference sequence). CDR3 size: 13 residues. The CDR3 sequence is CASSLPPYYEQYF. The CDR3 bases are TGTGCCAGCAGCTTGCCGCCATACTACGAGCAGTACTTC.

This chain uses TRBV30 with TRBJ2-1; D possibly corresponds to TRBD2 (7 bases). The CDR3 sequence is 14 residues long. The germline V gene has CDR1 GTSNPN and CDR2 SVGIG (reference sequence). V lost 3 bases, J lost 4 bases, and 13 bases lay in between. CDR3 amino acids: CAWSRGGLYNEQFF. CDR3 DNA: TGTGCCTGGAGCCGCGGGGGCCTTTACAATGAGCAGTTCTTC. Supplemented by reference TRBV30 and TRBJ2-1, the full variable domain reads SQTIHQWPATLVQPVGSPLSLECTVEGTSNPNLYWYRQAAGRGLQLLFYSVGIGQISSEVPQNLSASRPQDRQFILSSKKLLLSDSGFYLCAWSRGGLYNEQFFGPGTRLTVL.

The chain has TRBV6-6 and TRBJ1-4, with 8 bases lining up with TRBD1. The CDR3 totals 14 residues. Germline-derived CDR1 and CDR2 are MNHNY and SVGAGI (reference sequence). Germline trimming cut 7 bases from V and 8 bases from J; bases unmatched to any gene: 9. This CDR3 is CASKLTGEKEKLFF. DNA for the CDR3: TGTGCCAGCAAATTGACAGGGGAGAAAGAAAAACTGTTTTTT.

The chain recombines TRBV30 with TRBJ1-2, with D possibly TRBD1 on 6 matching bases. Germline V gene data show CDR1 as GTSNPN and CDR2 as SVGIG (reference sequence). Trimming pared 0 bases from V and 5 bases from J, leaving 13 bases between. This CDR3 contains 14 residues. Here the CDR3 reads CAWSVGQGSYGYTF. The CDR3 DNA is TGTGCCTGGAGTGTCGGGCAGGGGAGTTATGGCTACACCTTC. Full variable domain (rest looked up from reference TRBV30 and TRBJ1-2): SQTIHQWPATLVQPVGSPLSLECTVEGTSNPNLYWYRQAAGRGLQLLFYSVGIGQISSEVPQNLSASRPQDRQFILSSKKLLLSDSGFYLCAWSVGQGSYGYTFGSGTRLTVV.

About this clonotype itself: A read error may be the cause here, since a much bigger clone is one base away. The J gene is TRBJ2-3, the V gene TRBV5-1; 10 nucleotides align to TRBD1. Trimming took 3 bases from V and 0 from J; bases not matched to a gene: 4. CDR1 and CDR2 from the germline V gene are SGHRS and YFSETQ. The CDR3 is 16 residues long. The CDR3 loop is CASSYRDRGSTDTQYF. CDR3 nucleotides: TGCGCCAGCAGCTACCGGGACAGGGGTAGCACAGATACGCAGTATTTT.

Of note for this clonotype: A much more abundant neighbour one base away suggests this may be a read error. The chain uses TRBV29-1 and TRBJ2-5, with 7 bases identical to TRBD1. The germline V gene encodes CDR1 SQVTM and CDR2 ANQGSEA. J gave up 2 bases and V 7 bases, and 22 bases lay outside the gene matches. This CDR3 is built from 18 residues. CDR3: CSAVFVEFGTDFQETQYF. CDR3 bases: TGCAGCGCTGTCTTCGTGGAATTTGGGACAGATTTTCAAGAGACCCAGTACTTC.

In its sample, this clonotype was seen many times. The J gene is TRBJ2-1, the V gene TRBV11-1; D is perhaps TRBD2 (6 bases). Germline CDR1 reads SGHAT; CDR2 reads FQDESV (reference sequence). The CDR3 is made up of 18 amino acids. The V gene lost 5 bases and the J gene lost 0 bases, with 20 bases spanning the gap. In nucleotides, the CDR3 is TGTGCCAGCAGCCGACTAAACCCTAGCGCTTACTCCTACAATGAGCAGTTCTTC. Translation gives CASSRLNPSAYSYNEQFF.

This chain joins TRBV29-1 and TRBJ2-3; 8 bases agree with TRBD2. The germline CDR1 and CDR2 sequences are SQVTM and ANQGSEA. Germline trimming cut 0 bases from V and 4 bases from J; bases unmatched to any gene: 9. The CDR3 extends over 16 amino acids. The CDR3 here is CSVEDQSGRSADTQYF. CDR3 sequence (DNA): TGCAGCGTTGAAGATCAGAGCGGGAGAAGTGCAGATACGCAGTATTTT.

CDR3: CASSYLLGGGSYEQYF. CDR3 bases: TGTGCCAGCAGTTACCTCCTTGGAGGGGGCTCCTACGAGCAGTACTTC. This chain uses TRBV6-6 with TRBJ2-7, with D perhaps being TRBD1 or TRBD2 (6 bases each). The length of the CDR3 is 16 residues. The V and J ends lost 2 bases and 0 bases respectively, with 14 bases between them. Germline lookup yields CDR1 MNHNY and CDR2 SVGAGI (reference sequence).

This clonotype was detected ten times or more. This chain joins TRBV11-2 and TRBJ1-2; D gene unclear. The CDR3 has 14 residues. V shed 3 bases and J shed 5 bases, with 13 bases lying between them. Germline CDR1 is SGHAT and CDR2 is FQNNGV. The CDR3 region is CASSFNPPVYGYTF. For the CDR3, the DNA is TGTGCCAGCAGCTTCAATCCCCCGGTATATGGCTACACCTTC.

The J gene is TRBJ1-1, the V gene TRBV28; D remains unclear. This CDR3 has 14 amino acids. V was shortened by 5 bases and J by 3 bases, with 13 bases between the two germline ends. Germline values: CDR1 MDHEN, CDR2 SYDVKM. CDR3 sequence: CASSPRTDYTEAFF. The CDR3 nucleotides are TGTGCCAGCAGTCCCAGGACGGACTACACTGAAGCTTTCTTT.

The chain carries TRBV10-2 and TRBJ2-7, with 9 bases identical to TRBD1. Germline trimming cut 6 bases from V and 2 bases from J; bases unmatched to any gene: 5. The germline V gene encodes CDR1 WSHSY and CDR2 SAAADI. The CDR3 is 14 amino acids. In DNA, the CDR3 is TGCGCCAGCAGGGCGGGACAGGGCACCTACGAGCAGTACTTC. It yields the protein CASRAGQGTYEQYF.

As for this clonotype: A junction end diverges from the germline sequence, so it may reflect a read error. The V call is TRBV11-1, the J call TRBJ2-1; D gene unclear. CDR3 length: 12 residues. From germline, CDR1 is SGHAT and CDR2 FQDESV (reference sequence). The CDR3 loop is CASNYPDNGQFF. The CDR3 bases are TGTGCCAGCAACTACCCTGACAATGGGCAGTTCTTC.